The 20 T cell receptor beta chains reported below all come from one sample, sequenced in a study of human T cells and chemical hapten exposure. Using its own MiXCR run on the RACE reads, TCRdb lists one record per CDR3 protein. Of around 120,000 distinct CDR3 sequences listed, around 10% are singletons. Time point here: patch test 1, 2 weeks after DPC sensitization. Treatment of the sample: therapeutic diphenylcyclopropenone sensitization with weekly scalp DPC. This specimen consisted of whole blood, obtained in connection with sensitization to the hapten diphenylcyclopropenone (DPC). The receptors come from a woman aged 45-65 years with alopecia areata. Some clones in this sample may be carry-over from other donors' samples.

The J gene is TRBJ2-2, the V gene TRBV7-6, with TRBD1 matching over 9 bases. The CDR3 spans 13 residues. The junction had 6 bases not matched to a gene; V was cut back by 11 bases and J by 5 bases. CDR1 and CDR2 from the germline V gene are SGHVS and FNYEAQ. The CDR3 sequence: CAFGQGLTGELFF. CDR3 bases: TGTGCCTTTGGACAGGGGTTGACCGGGGAGCTGTTTTTT.

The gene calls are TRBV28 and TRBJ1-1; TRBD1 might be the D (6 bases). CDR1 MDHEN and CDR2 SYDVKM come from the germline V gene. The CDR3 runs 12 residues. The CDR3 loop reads CVAGGLNTEAFF. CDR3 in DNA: TGTGTCGCTGGGGGGCTCAACACTGAAGCTTTCTTT.

The CDR3 spells CASSFGEFNQPQHF. CDR3 sequence (DNA): TGTGCCAGCAGCTTTGGGGAGTTCAATCAGCCCCAGCATTTT. V and J are TRBV7-6 and TRBJ1-5; D is undetermined. The CDR3 has 14 amino acids. V was clipped by 3 bases and J by 3 bases, with 9 bases between them. Germline lookup yields CDR1 SGHVS and CDR2 FNYEAQ.

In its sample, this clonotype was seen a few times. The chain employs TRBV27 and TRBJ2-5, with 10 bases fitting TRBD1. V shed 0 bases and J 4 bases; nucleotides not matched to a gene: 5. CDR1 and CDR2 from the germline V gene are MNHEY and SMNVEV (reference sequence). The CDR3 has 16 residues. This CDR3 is CASSLSDRGYPETQYF. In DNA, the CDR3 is TGTGCCAGCAGTTTATCGGACAGGGGGTACCCAGAGACCCAGTACTTC.

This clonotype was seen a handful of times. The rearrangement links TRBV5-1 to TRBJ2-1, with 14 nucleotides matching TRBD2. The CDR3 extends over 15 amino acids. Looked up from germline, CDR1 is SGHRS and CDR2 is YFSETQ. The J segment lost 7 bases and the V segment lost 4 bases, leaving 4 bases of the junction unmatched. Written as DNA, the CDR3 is TGCGCCAGCAGCGCCGGGACTAGCGGGAGAAATGAGCAGTTCTTC. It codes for CASSAGTSGRNEQFF.

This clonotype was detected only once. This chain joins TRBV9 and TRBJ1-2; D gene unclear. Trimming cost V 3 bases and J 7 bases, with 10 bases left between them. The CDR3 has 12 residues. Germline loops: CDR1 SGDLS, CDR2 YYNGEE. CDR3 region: CASSADNPGYTF. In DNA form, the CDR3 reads TGTGCCAGCAGCGCCGATAACCCTGGCTACACCTTC.

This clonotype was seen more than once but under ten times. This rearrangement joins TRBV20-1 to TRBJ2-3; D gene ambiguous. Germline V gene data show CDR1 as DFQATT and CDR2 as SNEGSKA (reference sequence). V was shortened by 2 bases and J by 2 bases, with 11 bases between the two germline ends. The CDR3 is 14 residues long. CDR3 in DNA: TGCAGTGCTAGAACACCTTCACACACAGATACGCAGTATTTT. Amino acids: CSARTPSHTDTQYF.

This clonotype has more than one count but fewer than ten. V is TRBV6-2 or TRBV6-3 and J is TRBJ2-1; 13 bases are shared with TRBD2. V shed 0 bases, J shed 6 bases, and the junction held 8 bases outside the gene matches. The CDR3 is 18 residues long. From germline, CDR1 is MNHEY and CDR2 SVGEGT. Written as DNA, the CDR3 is TGTGCCAGCAGTTACTCCTTCGGACTAGCGGGGGCCCTCAATGAGCAGTTCTTC. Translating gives CASSYSFGLAGALNEQFF.

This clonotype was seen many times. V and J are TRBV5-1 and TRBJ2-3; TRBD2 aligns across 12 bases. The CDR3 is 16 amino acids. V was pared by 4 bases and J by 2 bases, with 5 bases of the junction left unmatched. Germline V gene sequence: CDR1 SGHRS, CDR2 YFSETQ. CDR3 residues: CASSPGLAGNTDTQYF. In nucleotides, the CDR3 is TGCGCCAGCAGCCCTGGACTAGCGGGGAACACAGATACGCAGTATTTT.

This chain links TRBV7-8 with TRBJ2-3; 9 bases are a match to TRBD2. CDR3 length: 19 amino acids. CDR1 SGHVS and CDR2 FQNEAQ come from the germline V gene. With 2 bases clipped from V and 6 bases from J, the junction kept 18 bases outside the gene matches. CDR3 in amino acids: CASSLTAPPASGTRDTQYF. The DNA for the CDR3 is TGTGCCAGCAGCTTAACCGCACCCCCGGCTAGCGGGACCCGGGATACGCAGTATTTT. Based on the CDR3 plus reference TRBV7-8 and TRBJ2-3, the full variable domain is GAGVSQSPRYKVAKRGQDVALRCDPISGHVSLFWYQQALGQGPEFLTYFQNEAQLDKSGLPSDRFFAERPEGSVSTLKIQRTQQEDSAVYLCASSLTAPPASGTRDTQYFGPGTRLTVL.

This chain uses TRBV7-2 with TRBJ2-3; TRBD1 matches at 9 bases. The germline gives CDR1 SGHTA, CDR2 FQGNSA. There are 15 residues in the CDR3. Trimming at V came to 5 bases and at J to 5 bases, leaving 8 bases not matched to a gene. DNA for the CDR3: TGTGCCAGCAGCCCCCGGGACAGGGTTGTAGATACGCAGTATTTT. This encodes CASSPRDRVVDTQYF.

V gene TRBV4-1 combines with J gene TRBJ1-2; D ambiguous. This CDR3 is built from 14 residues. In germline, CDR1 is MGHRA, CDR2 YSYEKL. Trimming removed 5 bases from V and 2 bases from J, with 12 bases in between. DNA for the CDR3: TGCGCCAGCAGCTACAGCGACGAGAACTATGGCTACACCTTC. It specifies CASSYSDENYGYTF.

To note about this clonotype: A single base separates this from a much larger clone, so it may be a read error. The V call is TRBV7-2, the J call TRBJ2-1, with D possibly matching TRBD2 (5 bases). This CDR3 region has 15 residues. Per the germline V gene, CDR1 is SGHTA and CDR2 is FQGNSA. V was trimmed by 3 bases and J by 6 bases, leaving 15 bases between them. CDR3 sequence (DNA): TGTGCCAGCAGCTTCAGGACCTCCGGGGTCAATGAGCAGTTCTTC. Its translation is CASSFRTSGVNEQFF.

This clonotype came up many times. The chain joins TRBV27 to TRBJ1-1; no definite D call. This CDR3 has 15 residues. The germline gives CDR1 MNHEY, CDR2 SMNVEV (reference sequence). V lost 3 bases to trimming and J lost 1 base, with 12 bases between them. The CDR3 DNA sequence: TGTGCCAGCAGTTTTCTCGGGAAGCAGAACACTGAAGCTTTCTTT. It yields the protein CASSFLGKQNTEAFF.

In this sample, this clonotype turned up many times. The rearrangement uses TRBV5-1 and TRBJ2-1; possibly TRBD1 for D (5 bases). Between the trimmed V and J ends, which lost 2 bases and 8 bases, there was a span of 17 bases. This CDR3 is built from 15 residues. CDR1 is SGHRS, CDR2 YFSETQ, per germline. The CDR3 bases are TGCGCCAGCAGCTTTGGGGCGGCTCCATTGCATGAGCAGTTCTTC. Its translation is CASSFGAAPLHEQFF. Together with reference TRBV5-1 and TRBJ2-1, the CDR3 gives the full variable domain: KAGVTQTPRYLIKTRGQQVTLSCSPISGHRSVSWYQQTPGQGLQFLFEYFSETQRNKGNFPGRFSGRQFSNSRSEMNVSTLELGDSALYLCASSFGAAPLHEQFFGPGTRLTVL.

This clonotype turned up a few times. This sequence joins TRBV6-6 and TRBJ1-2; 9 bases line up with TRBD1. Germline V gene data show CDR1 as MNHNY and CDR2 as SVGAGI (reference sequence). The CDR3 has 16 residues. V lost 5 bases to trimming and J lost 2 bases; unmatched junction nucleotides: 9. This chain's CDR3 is CASSTRNRGRNYGYTF. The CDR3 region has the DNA TGTGCCAGCAGTACACGAAACAGGGGGCGAAACTATGGCTACACCTTC.

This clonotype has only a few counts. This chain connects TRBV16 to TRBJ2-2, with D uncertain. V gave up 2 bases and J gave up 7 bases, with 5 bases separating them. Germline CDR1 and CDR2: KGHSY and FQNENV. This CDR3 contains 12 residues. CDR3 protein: CASSQGRGELFF. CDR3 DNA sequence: TGTGCCAGCAGCCAAGGGCGCGGGGAGCTGTTTTTT.

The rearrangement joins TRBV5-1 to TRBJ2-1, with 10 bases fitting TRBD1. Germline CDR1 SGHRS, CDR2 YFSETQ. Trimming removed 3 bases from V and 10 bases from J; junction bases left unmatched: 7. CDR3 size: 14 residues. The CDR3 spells CASSSTGQGEEQFF. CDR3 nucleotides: TGCGCCAGCAGCTCGACCGGACAGGGGGAAGAGCAGTTCTTC. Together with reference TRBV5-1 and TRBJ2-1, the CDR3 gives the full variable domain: KAGVTQTPRYLIKTRGQQVTLSCSPISGHRSVSWYQQTPGQGLQFLFEYFSETQRNKGNFPGRFSGRQFSNSRSEMNVSTLELGDSALYLCASSSTGQGEEQFFGPGTRLTVL.

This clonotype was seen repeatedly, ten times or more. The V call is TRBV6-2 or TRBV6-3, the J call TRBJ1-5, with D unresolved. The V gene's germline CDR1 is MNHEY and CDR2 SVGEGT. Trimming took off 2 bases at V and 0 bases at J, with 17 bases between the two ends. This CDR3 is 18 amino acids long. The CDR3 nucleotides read TGTGCCAGCAGTTACGACCAGCACGGATCTAGTAGCAATCAGCCCCAGCATTTT. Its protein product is CASSYDQHGSSSNQPQHF.

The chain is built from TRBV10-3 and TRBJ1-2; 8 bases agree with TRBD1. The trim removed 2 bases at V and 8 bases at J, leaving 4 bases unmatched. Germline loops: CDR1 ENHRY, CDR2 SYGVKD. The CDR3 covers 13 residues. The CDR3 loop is CAISEPTGVGYTF. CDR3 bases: TGTGCCATCAGTGAGCCGACAGGGGTCGGCTACACCTTC.